The 16 T cell receptor beta chains below all came from one sample that was sequenced in a study of shared clonotypes between healthy human individuals. This table comes from immunoSEQ multiplex PCR, and its TCRdb copy is limited to in-frame clones, with some not included. In the table there are some 2.3 million clones, more than 80% of which are singletons. The sequenced material came from naive CD4+ T cells from PBMCs. Subset here: CD45RA+ positively selected. All receptors derive from a man aged 18 to 29 in good health. Some clones in this sample may be carry-over from other donors' samples.

The chain recombines TRBV19 with TRBJ1-2; D uncertain. Trimming removed 7 bases at V and 3 bases at J, with 9 bases between. The CDR3 is 12 residues long. Germline V gene sequence: CDR1 LNHDA, CDR2 SQIVND (reference sequence). CDR3: CASIGSDYGYTF. The CDR3 nucleotides are TGTGCCAGTATAGGATCCGACTATGGCTACACCTTC.

The chain joins TRBV12-5 to TRBJ1-1; 8 nucleotides line up with TRBD1. The ends lost 7 bases at V and 6 bases at J; junction bases unmatched: 10. This CDR3 spans 14 amino acids. Per germline, CDR1 LGHNT and CDR2 FRNRAP. The DNA for the CDR3 is TGTGCTAGTGCAGATCAGGGGGCGTGGGCTGAAGCTTTCTTT. Its protein product is CASADQGAWAEAFF. Full variable domain (remainder filled in from reference TRBV12-5 and TRBJ1-1): DARVTQTPRHKVTEMGQEVTMRCQPILGHNTVFWYRQTMMQGLELLAYFRNRAPLDDSGMPKDRFSAEMPDATLATLKIQPSEPRDSAVYFCASADQGAWAEAFFGQGTRLTVV.

V and J are TRBV6-4 and TRBJ2-3; D could derive from TRBD1 or TRBD2 (6 bases each). The CDR3 contains 14 residues. From germline, CDR1 is MRHNA and CDR2 SNTAGT. Trimming removed 6 bases at V and 3 bases at J, with 13 bases between. The CDR3 sequence: CASSETGRTDTQYF. CDR3 nucleotides: TGTGCCAGCAGCGAAACAGGGAGGACAGATACGCAGTATTTT.

The chain links TRBV28 to TRBJ1-2, with D possibly matching TRBD1 (5 bases). V shed 6 bases and J shed 6 bases, with 14 bases lying between them. Germline V gives CDR1 MDHEN, CDR2 SYDVKM. This CDR3 is built from 13 residues. The DNA of the CDR3 is TGTGCCAGCAGCGACAGTGGGAGGGATGGCTACACCTTC. Its protein is CASSDSGRDGYTF.

V is TRBV5-6 and J is TRBJ1-1; D unclear. Germline V gene sequence: CDR1 SGHDT, CDR2 YYEEEE. The CDR3 is 15 residues long. V was cut by 2 bases and J by 0 bases, with 11 bases left in between. The CDR3 loop is CASSLRQTMNTEAFF. The DNA for the CDR3 is TGTGCCAGCAGCTTAAGGCAAACAATGAACACTGAAGCTTTCTTT.

The count of this clone is one. This chain connects TRBV5-1 to TRBJ2-7; 9 positions agree with TRBD2. Germline trimming cut 4 bases from V and 3 bases from J; bases unmatched to any gene: 11. The CDR3 is 16 amino acids. Germline lookup yields CDR1 SGHRS and CDR2 YFSETQ. The CDR3 is CASSQTPASGIYEQYF. The CDR3 bases are TGCGCCAGCAGCCAAACCCCGGCTAGCGGGATCTACGAGCAGTACTTC.

The chain joins TRBV19 to TRBJ1-2; 8 nucleotides align to TRBD1. Germline-derived CDR1 and CDR2 are LNHDA and SQIVND (reference sequence). The V and J ends lost 6 bases and 5 bases, in that order; junction bases with no gene match: 8. The CDR3 consists of 14 residues. CDR3 DNA: TGTGCCAGTAGACCCCAGGGGGCGGTTTATGGCTACACCTTC. It encodes CASRPQGAVYGYTF. The full variable domain, rest sourced from reference TRBV19 and TRBJ1-2, is DGGITQSPKYLFRKEGQNVTLSCEQNLNHDAMYWYRQDPGQGLRLIYYSQIVNDFQKGDIAEGYSVSREKKESFPLTVTSAQKNPTAFYLCASRPQGAVYGYTFGSGTRLTVV.

V usage is TRBV5-1 and J usage is TRBJ2-3; D possibly corresponds to TRBD2 (5 bases). Trimming removed 2 bases from V and 1 base from J, with 8 bases in between. The CDR3 covers 14 residues. Germline V gene data show CDR1 as SGHRS and CDR2 as YFSETQ. CDR3 sequence reads: CASSFDGGTDTQYF. The CDR3 DNA is TGCGCCAGCAGCTTCGACGGGGGCACAGATACGCAGTATTTT.

The chain uses TRBV29-1 and TRBJ2-7, with unresolved D. CDR3 length equals 13 residues. The germline V and J ends were trimmed by 6 bases and 2 bases, with 14 bases remaining between them. CDR1 SQVTM and CDR2 ANQGSEA come from the germline V gene. CDR3 coding DNA: TGCAGCGTCAGACGGCCAGTAACCTACGAGCAGTACTTC. It codes for CSVRRPVTYEQYF.

The CDR3 bases are TGTGCCAGCAGCTTAGAGGGGCGGGACAGGGCACCGTGGGACACTGAAGCTTTCTTT. Amino acids: CASSLEGRDRAPWDTEAFF. This chain links TRBV7-9 with TRBJ1-1; 9 bases line up with TRBD1. Losses at the gene ends were 1 base for V and 3 bases for J; bases not matched to a gene: 15. The CDR3 extends over 19 amino acids. From germline, CDR1 is SEHNR and CDR2 FQNEAQ (reference sequence).

The chain couples TRBV7-9 to TRBJ1-6, with D perhaps TRBD1 (5 bases). Trimming cost V 6 bases and J 7 bases, with 22 bases left between them. Looked up from germline, CDR1 is SEHNR and CDR2 is FQNEAQ (reference sequence). The CDR3 is made up of 17 amino acids. CDR3 in amino acids: CASSPGVASGSNSPLHF. The DNA of the CDR3 is TGTGCCAGCAGTCCGGGGGTCGCAAGTGGTTCAAATTCACCCCTCCACTTT.

The chain carries TRBV5-1 and TRBJ2-2; D not resolved. Per the germline V gene, CDR1 is SGHRS and CDR2 is YFSETQ. This CDR3 region has 11 residues. Trimming removed 4 bases at V and 5 bases at J, with 3 bases between. CDR3 sequence: CASSVTGELFF. The CDR3 nucleotides are TGCGCCAGCAGCGTAACCGGGGAGCTGTTTTTT.

With respect to this clone: Other nucleotide sequences in the sample specify the same CDR3. The chain uses TRBV7-9 and TRBJ1-5; D is ambiguous. Germline V gene lookup returns CDR1 SEHNR and CDR2 FQNEAQ (reference sequence). The V and J ends lost 1 base and 5 bases respectively, with 3 bases between them. The CDR3 extends over 12 amino acids. The CDR3 sequence: CASSLGDQPQHF. The CDR3 DNA reads as TGTGCCAGCAGCTTAGGAGATCAGCCCCAGCATTTT.

About this clone itself: This specimen includes other DNA sequences encoding the same CDR3. The chain links TRBV5-1 to TRBJ2-3; D may be TRBD2 (6 bases). Trimming shortened V by 0 bases and J by 4 bases, and 15 bases separated the two germline ends. CDR1 is SGHRS, CDR2 YFSETQ, per germline. This CDR3 region has 16 residues. The CDR3 loop is CASSLAGSGSSDTQYF. The CDR3 region has the DNA TGCGCCAGCAGCTTGGCCGGGTCCGGGAGTTCAGATACGCAGTATTTT.

The rearrangement joins TRBV27 to TRBJ1-5, with 8 bases that match TRBD1. With V trimmed by 6 bases and J by 4 bases, 11 bases remained unmatched. The germline CDR1 and CDR2 sequences are MNHEY and SMNVEV (reference sequence). The CDR3 covers 16 residues. The CDR3: CASSTGGHPSNQPQHF. The CDR3 nucleotides read TGTGCCAGCAGCACAGGGGGACACCCCAGTAATCAGCCCCAGCATTTT.

The chain employs TRBV18 and TRBJ1-2; weak D call: TRBD1 (5 bases). Germline V gene lookup returns CDR1 KGHSH and CDR2 LQKENI. The V end was cut by 3 bases, the J end by 5 bases, with 13 bases between. CDR3 length: 14 residues. This CDR3 is CASSPAPGGYGYTF. CDR3 DNA: TGTGCCAGCTCACCTGCGCCTGGGGGGTATGGCTACACCTTC.